This T cell receptor beta chain emerged from a study of Ad26.COV2.S vaccination and SARS-CoV-2 variants. Findings and caveats of the study: In vaccinated individuals, spike-specific CD8+ and CD4+ T cell responses reportedly displayed substantial breadth. People who got the vaccine or the placebo had similar non-spike TCR breadth.

Germline-derived CDR1 and CDR2 are SGHAT and FQNNGV. V was trimmed by 0 bases and J by 0 bases, leaving 3 bases between them. The CDR3 length is 14 residues. Data came from immunoSEQ multiplex PCR; TCRdb stores just in-frame clones and leaves some out. The sample includes roughly 400,000 clones, 89% of them seen just once. About this clone itself: Its specificity is unknown.

Treatment here: around 19 received Ad26.COV2.S at low or high dose, single or two shots; several received placebo; per-sample allocation not given. Sampling took place 63 days after the first vaccine or placebo injection. In Boston, an adult donor aged 18-55 years took part. In the vaccine, an Ad26 vector expressed the SARS-CoV-2 spike of the Wuhan strain. This rearrangement joins TRBV11-2 to TRBJ2-4; D is ambiguous. The TCR originated in a person aged 18 to 65 who received the Ad26.COV2.S COVID-19 vaccine or a placebo. Sample: peripheral blood, taken in a trial of Ad26.COV2.S vaccine versus placebo. The CDR3 is CASSLDRAKNIQYF. CDR3 DNA sequence: TGTGCCAGCAGCTTAGACAGAGCCAAAAACATTCAGTACTTC.